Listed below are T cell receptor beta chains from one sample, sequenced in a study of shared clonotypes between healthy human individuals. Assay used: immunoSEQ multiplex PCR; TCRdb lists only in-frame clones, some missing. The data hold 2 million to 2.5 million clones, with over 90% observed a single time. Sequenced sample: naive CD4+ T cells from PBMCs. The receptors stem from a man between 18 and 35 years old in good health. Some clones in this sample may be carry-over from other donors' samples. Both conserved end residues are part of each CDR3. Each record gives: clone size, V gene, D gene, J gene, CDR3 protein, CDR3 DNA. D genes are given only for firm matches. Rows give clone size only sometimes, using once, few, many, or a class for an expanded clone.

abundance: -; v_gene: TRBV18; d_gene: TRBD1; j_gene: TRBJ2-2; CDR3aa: CASSPWTGRTGELFF; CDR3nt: TGTGCCAGCTCACCCTGGACAGGGAGGACCGGGGAGCTGTTTTTT
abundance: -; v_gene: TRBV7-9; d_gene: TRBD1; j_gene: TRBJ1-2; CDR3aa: CASSSNTGTGYGYTF; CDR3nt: TGTGCCAGCAGCTCCAATACCGGGACAGGGTATGGCTACACCTTC
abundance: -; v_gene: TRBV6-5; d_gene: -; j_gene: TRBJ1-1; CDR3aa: CASSSRNTEAFF; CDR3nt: TGTGCCAGCAGTTCTAGAAACACTGAAGCTTTCTTT
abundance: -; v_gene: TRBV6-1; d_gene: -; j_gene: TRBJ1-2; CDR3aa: CASSERGRTNFYGYTF; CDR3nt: TGTGCCAGCAGTGAAAGAGGGCGGACAAACTTCTATGGCTACACCTTC
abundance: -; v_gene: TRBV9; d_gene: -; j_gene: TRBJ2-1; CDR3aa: CASSVVSVGHNEQFF; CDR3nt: TGTGCCAGCAGCGTAGTTAGCGTAGGACACAATGAGCAGTTCTTC
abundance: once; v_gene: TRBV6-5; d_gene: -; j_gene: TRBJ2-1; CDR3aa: CASSYSSVDNEQFF; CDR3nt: TGTGCCAGCAGTTACAGCTCGGTGGACAATGAGCAGTTCTTC
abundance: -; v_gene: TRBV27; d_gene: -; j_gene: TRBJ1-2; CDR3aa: CASSGPGYGYTF; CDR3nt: TGTGCCAGCAGTGGCCCAGGGTATGGCTACACCTTC
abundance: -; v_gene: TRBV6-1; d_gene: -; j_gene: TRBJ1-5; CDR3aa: CATQGTYDQPQHF; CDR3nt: TGTGCCACCCAAGGGACATACGATCAGCCCCAGCATTTT
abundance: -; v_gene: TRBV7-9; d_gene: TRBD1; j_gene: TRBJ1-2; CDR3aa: CASSPPWQGAGYTF; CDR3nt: TGTGCCAGCAGCCCACCGTGGCAGGGGGCAGGCTACACCTTC
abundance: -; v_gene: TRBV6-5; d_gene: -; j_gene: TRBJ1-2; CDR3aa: CASSYSNPGHGYTF; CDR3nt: TGTGCCAGCAGTTACTCGAACCCTGGCCATGGCTACACCTTC
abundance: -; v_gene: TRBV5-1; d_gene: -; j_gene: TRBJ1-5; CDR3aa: CASSLEPQGGPQHF; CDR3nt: TGCGCCAGCAGCTTGGAGCCCCAAGGGGGTCCCCAGCATTTT
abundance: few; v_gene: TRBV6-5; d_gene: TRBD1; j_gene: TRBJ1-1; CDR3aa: CASRRDRADEAFF; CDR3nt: TGTGCCAGCAGAAGGGACAGGGCGGATGAAGCTTTCTTT
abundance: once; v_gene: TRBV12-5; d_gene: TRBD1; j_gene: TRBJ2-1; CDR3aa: CASGLVSLGRGLWDEQFF; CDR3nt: TGTGCTAGTGGTTTGGTATCCCTTGGCAGGGGGCTCTGGGATGAGCAGTTCTTC
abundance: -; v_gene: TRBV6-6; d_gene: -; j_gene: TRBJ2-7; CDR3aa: CASSMTGRSYEQYF; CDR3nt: TGTGCCAGCAGTATGACGGGACGGAGCTACGAGCAGTACTTC